The 20 T cell receptor beta chains in this list originate from one sample, sequenced in a study of blood T cell repertoires in COVID-19. The data were produced by immunoSEQ multiplex PCR, yet TCRdb's version contains in-frame clones alone and is incomplete. The sample lists some 320,000 clones, roughly nine tenths occurring once. The sequencing sample was made of PBMCs or T cells enriched from blood (not recorded which). These receptors were obtained from a man between 60 and 75 years old who had recovered from COVID-19.

This chain joins TRBV7-9 and TRBJ1-1; the match to TRBD1 covers 7 bases. The junction had 5 bases not matched to a gene; V was cut back by 7 bases and J by 0 bases. The CDR3 extends over 14 amino acids. Germline CDR1 and CDR2: SEHNR and FQNEAQ (reference sequence). Here the CDR3 DNA reads TGTGCCAGCACCTCAGACAGGGTGAACACTGAAGCTTTCTTT. Its protein is CASTSDRVNTEAFF.

The chain is built from TRBV18 and TRBJ1-3; D not resolved. Germline V gene lookup returns CDR1 KGHSH and CDR2 LQKENI. The CDR3 sequence is 14 residues long. The V end lost 0 bases, the J end lost 7 bases, and 10 bases lay between the germline ends. The CDR3 region has the DNA TGTGCCAGCTCACCACCGTCGGAGGTGAACACCATATATTTT. Translated: CASSPPSEVNTIYF. Full variable domain (outside the CDR3, taken from reference TRBV18 and TRBJ1-3): NAGVMQNPRHLVRRRGQEARLRCSPMKGHSHVYWYRQLPEEGLKFMVYLQKENIIDESGMPKERFSAEFPKEGPSILRIQQVVRGDSAAYFCASSPPSEVNTIYFGEGSWLTVV.

The chain combines TRBV18 with TRBJ1-3; D is possibly TRBD1 (5 bases). CDR3 size: 18 residues. Germline V gene sequence: CDR1 KGHSH, CDR2 LQKENI. V lost 4 bases and J lost 1, with 20 bases in between. CDR3 in amino acids: CASSRNLAVGASGNTIYF. CDR3 DNA sequence: TGTGCCAGCTCACGAAACCTGGCGGTTGGGGCGTCTGGAAACACCATATATTTT.

The CDR3 DNA reads TGTGCCAGCAGGGCGGACAGAACGAACACCGGGGAGCTGTTTTTT. The encoded protein is CASRADRTNTGELFF. The chain is built from TRBV7-3 and TRBJ2-2; possible D gene TRBD1, 6 bases. CDR1 is SGHTA, CDR2 FQGTGA, per germline. Between the trimmed V and J ends, which lost 6 bases and 0 bases, there was a span of 11 bases. The CDR3 covers 15 residues. Combining the CDR3 with reference TRBV7-3 and TRBJ2-2 gives the whole variable domain GAGVSQTPSNKVTEKGKYVELRCDPISGHTALYWYRQSLGQGPEFLIYFQGTGAADDSGLPNDRFFAVRPEGSVSTLKIQRTERGDSAVYLCASRADRTNTGELFFGEGSRLTVL.

V gene TRBV9 combines with J gene TRBJ2-3; 8 nucleotides agree with TRBD1. The germline V gene encodes CDR1 SGDLS and CDR2 YYNGEE. The trim removed 4 bases at V and 3 bases at J, leaving 7 bases unmatched. This CDR3 contains 15 residues. The CDR3 DNA follows: TGTGCCAGCAGCACCCAGGGGGCCGGGACAGATACGCAGTATTTT. Protein: CASSTQGAGTDTQYF.

The gene calls are TRBV7-9 and TRBJ2-7; the D gene is possibly TRBD2 (6 bases). Germline assignment: CDR1 SEHNR and CDR2 FQNEAQ (reference sequence). CDR3 length equals 15 residues. V was trimmed by 5 bases and J by 7 bases, leaving 21 bases between them. CDR3 in amino acids: CASSPPGTGLREQYF. The DNA of the CDR3 is TGTGCCAGCAGCCCACCCGGGACTGGACTACGAGAGCAGTACTTC.

The V and J genes are TRBV11-3 and TRBJ2-3; D uncertain. The CDR3 is 17 amino acids. V lost 1 base and J lost 0, with 14 bases in between. CDR1 is SGHNT and CDR2 is YENEEA in the germline V gene. The CDR3 region has the DNA TGTGCCAGCAGCTTAGGAGGTAACACGAACAGCACAGATACGCAGTATTTT. Residues: CASSLGGNTNSTDTQYF. Based on the CDR3 plus reference TRBV11-3 and TRBJ2-3, the full variable domain is EAGVVQSPRYKIIEKKQPVAFWCNPISGHNTLYWYLQNLGQGPELLIRYENEEAVDDSQLPKDRFSAERLKGVDSTLKIQPAELGDSAVYLCASSLGGNTNSTDTQYFGPGTRLTVL.

This clone was observed a single time. The chain joins TRBV7-6 to TRBJ1-2, with D perhaps matching TRBD1 (6 bases). The V and J ends lost 5 bases and 2 bases respectively, with 18 bases between them. The CDR3 extends over 16 amino acids. Germline CDR1 is SGHVS and CDR2 is FNYEAQ. CDR3 in amino acids: CASSRTNRDKNYGYTF. CDR3 DNA sequence: TGTGCCAGCAGCCGAACGAACAGGGATAAAAACTATGGCTACACCTTC.

The V and J genes are TRBV2 and TRBJ1-1, with D possibly being TRBD1 (5 bases). The CDR3 totals 14 residues. Germline V gene data show CDR1 as SNHLY and CDR2 as FYNNEI. Trimming cost V 10 bases and J 1 base, with 16 bases left between them. The CDR3 loop reads CATSRLGANTEAFF. Written as DNA, the CDR3 is TGTGCCACCAGCAGATTAGGGGCGAACACTGAAGCTTTCTTT.

In its sample, this clone was seen many times. Here the CDR3 reads CASSLVPGVTYEQYF. As DNA, the CDR3 is TGCGCCAGCAGCTTGGTTCCAGGGGTCACCTACGAGCAGTACTTC. The chain combines TRBV5-1 with TRBJ2-7; TRBD1 might be the D (6 bases). Trimming removed 0 bases at V and 2 bases at J, with 12 bases between. The CDR3 consists of 15 residues. The germline CDR1 and CDR2 sequences are SGHRS and YFSETQ.

CDR3 in amino acids: CASSQYIGHKNTGELFF. For the CDR3, the DNA is TGCGCCAGCAGCCAATATATCGGACACAAGAACACCGGGGAGCTGTTTTTT. The chain is built from TRBV4-3 and TRBJ2-2, with a tentative D call TRBD1 (5 bases). With 2 bases removed from V and 1 base from J, the gap between germline ends came to 14 bases. Germline loops: CDR1 LGHNA, CDR2 YSLEER. This CDR3 spans 17 amino acids.

The chain has TRBV6-2 or TRBV6-3 and TRBJ2-1, with 11 bases matching TRBD2. CDR3 size: 15 residues. Trimming removed 6 bases from V and 9 bases from J; junction bases left unmatched: 10. Looked up from germline, CDR1 is MNHEY and CDR2 is SVGEGT. As DNA, the CDR3 is TGTGCCAGCAGCCCATTAGCGGGGGGGCTCGGTGAGCAGTTCTTC. Amino acids: CASSPLAGGLGEQFF.

The chain uses TRBV4-2 and TRBJ1-2, with D possibly being TRBD1 (6 bases). Looked up from germline, CDR1 is LGHNA and CDR2 is YNFKEQ. The CDR3 loop spans 14 amino acids. V was trimmed by 5 bases and J by 2 bases, leaving 12 bases between them. In DNA form, the CDR3 reads TGTGCCAGCAGCGTGTGGGACACGAACTATGGCTACACCTTC. The encoded protein is CASSVWDTNYGYTF.

The CDR3 spells CASSRGTIYEQYF. Here the CDR3 DNA reads TGTGCCAGCAGCCGCGGGACTATCTACGAGCAGTACTTC. The chain recombines TRBV12-3 or TRBV12-4 with TRBJ2-7; 7 nucleotides align to TRBD2. This CDR3 is 13 amino acids long. V lost 6 bases and J lost 3; bases outside the gene matches: 5.

This chain joins TRBV19 and TRBJ1-5, with TRBD1 as a possible D gene (5 bases). CDR3 length equals 14 residues. V lost 1 base, J lost 7 bases, and 11 bases lay in between. Germline CDR1 reads LNHDA; CDR2 reads SQIVND (reference sequence). CDR3 amino acids: CASSIVGGEQPQHF. The CDR3 DNA is TGTGCCAGTAGTATAGTGGGGGGAGAACAGCCCCAGCATTTT.

This clone occurred a few times. The gene calls are TRBV27 and TRBJ2-5; possibly TRBD2 for D (5 bases). The ends were cut back, 4 bases at V and 5 bases at J, with 17 bases in the middle. The CDR3 is 15 residues long. Germline CDR1 MNHEY, CDR2 SMNVEV (reference sequence). The CDR3 spells CASSSSDYSWETQYF. CDR3 sequence (DNA): TGTGCCAGCAGTTCAAGTGACTATAGTTGGGAGACCCAGTACTTC.

The rearrangement uses TRBV28 and TRBJ1-1, with a possible D match to TRBD1 (5 bases). Germline CDR1 reads MDHEN; CDR2 reads SYDVKM. This CDR3 spans 11 amino acids. Trimming removed 7 bases from V and 9 bases from J, with 12 bases in between. DNA of the CDR3: TGTGCCAGCACCAGAGACAGAAAAGCTTTCTTT. Its translation is CASTRDRKAFF.

The chain joins TRBV15 to TRBJ2-1, with 9 bases aligning to TRBD2. The CDR3 has 18 residues. The V gene's germline CDR1 is LNHNV and CDR2 YYDKDF (reference sequence). With V trimmed by 0 bases and J by 4 bases, 10 bases remained unmatched. CDR3 DNA sequence: TGTGCCACCAGCAGAGACAATTTAGCGGGAGCCCTTTACAATGAGCAGTTCTTC. Its protein product is CATSRDNLAGALYNEQFF.

This chain connects TRBV6-2 or TRBV6-3 to TRBJ2-3, with 9 bases fitting TRBD1. V was pared by 5 bases and J by 4 bases, with 4 bases of the junction left unmatched. Germline CDR1 is MNHEY and CDR2 is SVGEGT. The CDR3 loop spans 14 amino acids. CDR3 protein: CASSHRTGADTQYF. The DNA for the CDR3 is TGTGCCAGCAGTCACCGGACAGGGGCAGATACGCAGTATTTT.

The chain is built from TRBV6-2 or TRBV6-3 and TRBJ2-7; 8 nucleotides line up with TRBD1. Germline CDR1 reads MNHEY; CDR2 reads SVGEGT. With V trimmed by 4 bases and J by 4 bases, 9 bases remained unmatched. This CDR3 comprises 15 residues. The chain's CDR3 is CASSSQDRVTYEQYF. The CDR3 DNA follows: TGTGCCAGCAGTTCCCAGGACAGGGTGACTTACGAGCAGTACTTC.